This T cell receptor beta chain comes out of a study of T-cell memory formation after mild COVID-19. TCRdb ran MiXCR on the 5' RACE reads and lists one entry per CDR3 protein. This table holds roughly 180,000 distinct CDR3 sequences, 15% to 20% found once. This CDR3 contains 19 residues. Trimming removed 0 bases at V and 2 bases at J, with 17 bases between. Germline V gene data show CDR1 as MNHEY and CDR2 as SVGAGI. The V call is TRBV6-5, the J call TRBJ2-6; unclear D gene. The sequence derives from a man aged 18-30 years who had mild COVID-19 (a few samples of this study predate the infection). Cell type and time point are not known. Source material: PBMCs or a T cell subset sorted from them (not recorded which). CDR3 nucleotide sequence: TGTGCCAGCAGTTACTCCCCCGGAGAGGCTGGGGCTGGGGCCAACGTCCTGACTTTC. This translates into CASSYSPGEAGAGANVLTF.